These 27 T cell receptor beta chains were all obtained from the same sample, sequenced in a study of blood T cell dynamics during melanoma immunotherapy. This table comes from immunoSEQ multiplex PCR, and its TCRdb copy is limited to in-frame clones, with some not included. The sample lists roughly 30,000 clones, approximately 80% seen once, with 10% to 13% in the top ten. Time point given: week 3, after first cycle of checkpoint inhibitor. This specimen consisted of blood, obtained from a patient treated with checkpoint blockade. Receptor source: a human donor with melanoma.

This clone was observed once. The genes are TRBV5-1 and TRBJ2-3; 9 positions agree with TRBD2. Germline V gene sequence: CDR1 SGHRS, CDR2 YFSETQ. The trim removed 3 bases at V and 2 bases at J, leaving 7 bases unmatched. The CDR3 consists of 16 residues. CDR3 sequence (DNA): TGCGCCAGCAGCTGGAGGCCTAGCGGGGACACAGATACGCAGTATTTT. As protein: CASSWRPSGDTDTQYF.

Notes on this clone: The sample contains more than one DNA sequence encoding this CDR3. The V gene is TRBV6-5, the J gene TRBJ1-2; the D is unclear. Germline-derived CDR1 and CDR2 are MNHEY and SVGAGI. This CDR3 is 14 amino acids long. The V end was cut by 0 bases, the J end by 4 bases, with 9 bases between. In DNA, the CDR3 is TGTGCCAGCAGTTACTCGAGGGAGTTCTATGGCTACACCTTC. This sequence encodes CASSYSREFYGYTF.

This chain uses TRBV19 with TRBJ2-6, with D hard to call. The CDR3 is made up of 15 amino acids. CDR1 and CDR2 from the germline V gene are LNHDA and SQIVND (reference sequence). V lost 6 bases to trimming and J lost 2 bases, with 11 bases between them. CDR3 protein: CASSDGGTGANVLTF. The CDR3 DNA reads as TGTGCCAGTAGCGACGGTGGGACTGGGGCCAACGTCCTGACTTTC.

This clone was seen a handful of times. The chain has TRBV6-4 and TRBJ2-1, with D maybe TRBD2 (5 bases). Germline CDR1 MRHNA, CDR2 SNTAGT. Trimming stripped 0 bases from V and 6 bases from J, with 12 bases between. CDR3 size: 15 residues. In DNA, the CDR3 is TGTGCCAGCAGTGACTCTATGTCGGGAAGCAATGAGCAGTTCTTC. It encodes CASSDSMSGSNEQFF.

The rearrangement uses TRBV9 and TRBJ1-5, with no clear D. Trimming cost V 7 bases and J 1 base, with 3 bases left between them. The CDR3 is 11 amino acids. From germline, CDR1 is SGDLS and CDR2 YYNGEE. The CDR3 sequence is CASGSNQPQHF. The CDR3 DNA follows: TGTGCCAGCGGGAGCAATCAGCCCCAGCATTTT.

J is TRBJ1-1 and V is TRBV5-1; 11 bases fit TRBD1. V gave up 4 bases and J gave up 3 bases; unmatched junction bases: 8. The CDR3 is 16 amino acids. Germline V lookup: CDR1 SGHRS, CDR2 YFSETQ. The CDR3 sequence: CASSVSGQGADTEAFF. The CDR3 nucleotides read TGCGCCAGCAGCGTTTCTGGACAGGGGGCGGACACTGAAGCTTTCTTT.

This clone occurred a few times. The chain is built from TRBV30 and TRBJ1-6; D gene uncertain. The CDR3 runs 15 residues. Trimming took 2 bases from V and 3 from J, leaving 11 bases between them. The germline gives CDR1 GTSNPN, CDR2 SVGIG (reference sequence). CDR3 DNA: TGTGCCTGGAGTAAGGCGGCCAGCTATAATTCACCCCTCCACTTT. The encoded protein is CAWSKAASYNSPLHF.

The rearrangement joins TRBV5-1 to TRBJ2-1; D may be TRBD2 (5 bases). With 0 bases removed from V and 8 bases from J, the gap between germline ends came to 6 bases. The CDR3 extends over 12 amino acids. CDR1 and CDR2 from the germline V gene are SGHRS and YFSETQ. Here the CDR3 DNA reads TGCGCCAGCAGCTTGGGGGGAGATGAGCAGTTCTTC. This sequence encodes CASSLGGDEQFF.

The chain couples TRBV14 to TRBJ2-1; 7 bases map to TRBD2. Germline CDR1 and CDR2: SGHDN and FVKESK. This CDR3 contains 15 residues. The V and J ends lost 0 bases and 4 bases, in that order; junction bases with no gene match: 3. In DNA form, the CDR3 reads TGTGCCAGCAGCCAAGACGTGGGAGGGTACAATGAGCAGTTCTTC. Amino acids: CASSQDVGGYNEQFF.

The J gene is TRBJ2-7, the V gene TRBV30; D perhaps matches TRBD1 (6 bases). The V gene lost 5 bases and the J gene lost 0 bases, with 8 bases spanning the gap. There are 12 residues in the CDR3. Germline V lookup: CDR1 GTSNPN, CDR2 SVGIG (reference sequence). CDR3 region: CAWGQSSYEQYF. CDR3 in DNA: TGTGCCTGGGGACAGAGCTCCTACGAGCAGTACTTC. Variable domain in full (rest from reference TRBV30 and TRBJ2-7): SQTIHQWPATLVQPVGSPLSLECTVEGTSNPNLYWYRQAAGRGLQLLFYSVGIGQISSEVPQNLSASRPQDRQFILSSKKLLLSDSGFYLCAWGQSSYEQYFGPGTRLTVT.

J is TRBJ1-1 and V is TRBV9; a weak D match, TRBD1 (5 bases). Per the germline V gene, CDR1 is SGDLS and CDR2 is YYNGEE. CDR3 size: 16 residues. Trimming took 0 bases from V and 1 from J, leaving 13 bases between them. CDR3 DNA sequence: TGTGCCAGCAGCGTAGGGGCGGGGGGTACGAACACTGAAGCTTTCTTT. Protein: CASSVGAGGTNTEAFF. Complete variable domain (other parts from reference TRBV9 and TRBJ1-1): DSGVTQTPKHLITATGQRVTLRCSPRSGDLSVYWYQQSLDQGLQFLIQYYNGEERAKGNILERFSAQQFPDLHSELNLSSLELGDSALYFCASSVGAGGTNTEAFFGQGTRLTVV.

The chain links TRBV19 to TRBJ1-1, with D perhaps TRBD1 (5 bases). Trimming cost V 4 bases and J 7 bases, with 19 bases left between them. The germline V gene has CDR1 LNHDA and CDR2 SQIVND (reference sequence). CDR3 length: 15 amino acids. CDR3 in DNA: TGTGCCAGTAGTAACCTGGGAAACCTAGGGGATGAAGCTTTCTTT. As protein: CASSNLGNLGDEAFF.

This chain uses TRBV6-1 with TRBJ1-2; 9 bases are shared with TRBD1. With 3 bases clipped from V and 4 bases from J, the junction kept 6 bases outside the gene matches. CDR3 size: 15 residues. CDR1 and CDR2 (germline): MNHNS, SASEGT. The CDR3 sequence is CASSEGGTGFYGYTF. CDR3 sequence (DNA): TGTGCCAGCAGTGAGGGCGGGACAGGGTTCTATGGCTACACCTTC.

The CDR3 region is CASSLWGGLYEQYF. DNA for the CDR3: TGTGCCAGCAGTTTATGGGGAGGGCTCTACGAGCAGTACTTC. The chain links TRBV28 to TRBJ2-7, with 7 bases lining up with TRBD2. V lost 0 bases and J lost 3; bases outside the gene matches: 2. The CDR3 is 14 residues long. Germline CDR1 MDHEN, CDR2 SYDVKM.

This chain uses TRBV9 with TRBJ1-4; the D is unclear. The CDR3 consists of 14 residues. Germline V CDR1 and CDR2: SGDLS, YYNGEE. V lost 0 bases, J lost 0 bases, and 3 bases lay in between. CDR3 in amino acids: CASSVGATNEKLFF. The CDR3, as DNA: TGTGCCAGCAGCGTAGGTGCAACTAATGAAAAACTGTTTTTT.

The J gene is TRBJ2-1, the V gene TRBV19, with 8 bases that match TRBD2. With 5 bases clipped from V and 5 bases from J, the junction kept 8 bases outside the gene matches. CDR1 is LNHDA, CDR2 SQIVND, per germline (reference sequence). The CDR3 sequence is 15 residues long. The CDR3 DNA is TGTGCCAGTAGTGCCCCCGGGACTAGGCACAATGAGCAGTTCTTC. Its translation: CASSAPGTRHNEQFF.

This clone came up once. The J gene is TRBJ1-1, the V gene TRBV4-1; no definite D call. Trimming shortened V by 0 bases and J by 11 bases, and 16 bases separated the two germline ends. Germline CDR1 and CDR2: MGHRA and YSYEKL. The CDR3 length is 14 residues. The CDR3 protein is CASSQDGRLGVAFF. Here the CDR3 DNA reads TGCGCCAGCAGCCAAGATGGTAGACTCGGCGTGGCTTTCTTT.

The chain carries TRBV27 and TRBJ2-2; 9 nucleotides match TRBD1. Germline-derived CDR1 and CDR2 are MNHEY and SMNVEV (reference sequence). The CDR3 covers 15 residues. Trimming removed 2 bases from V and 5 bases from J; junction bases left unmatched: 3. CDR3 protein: CASSLGTGRTGELFF. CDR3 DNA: TGTGCCAGCAGTTTAGGGACAGGGAGGACCGGGGAGCTGTTTTTT.

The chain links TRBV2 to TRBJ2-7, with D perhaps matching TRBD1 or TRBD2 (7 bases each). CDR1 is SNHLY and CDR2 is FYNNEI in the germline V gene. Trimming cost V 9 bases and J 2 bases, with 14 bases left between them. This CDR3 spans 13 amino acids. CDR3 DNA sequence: TGTGCCAGTACCAGGGGGGGGCCCTACGAGCAGTACTTC. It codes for CASTRGGPYEQYF. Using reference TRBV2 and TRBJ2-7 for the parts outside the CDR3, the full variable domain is EPEVTQTPSHQVTQMGQEVILRCVPISNHLYFYWYRQILGQKVEFLVSFYNNEISEKSEIFDDQFSVERPDGSNFTLKIRSTKLEDSAMYFCASTRGGPYEQYFGPGTRLTVT.

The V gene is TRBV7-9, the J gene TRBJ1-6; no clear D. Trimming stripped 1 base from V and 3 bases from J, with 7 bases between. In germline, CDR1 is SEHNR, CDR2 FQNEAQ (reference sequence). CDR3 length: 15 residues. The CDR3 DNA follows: TGTGCCAGCAGCTTAGGCTCGGGCTATAATTCACCCCTCCACTTT. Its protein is CASSLGSGYNSPLHF.

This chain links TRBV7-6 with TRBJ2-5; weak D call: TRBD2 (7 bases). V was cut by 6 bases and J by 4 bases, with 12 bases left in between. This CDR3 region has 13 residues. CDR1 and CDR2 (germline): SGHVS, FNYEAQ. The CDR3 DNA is TGTGCCAGCAGGGGGGGCGGGGGAGAGACCCAGTACTTC. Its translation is CASRGGGGETQYF.

Here the CDR3 DNA reads TGTGCCAGCAGCCCGGGAGGAGGGACCTACTCGAACACCGGGGAGCTGTTTTTT. Translation: CASSPGGGTYSNTGELFF. This chain joins TRBV9 and TRBJ2-2; 7 bases are shared with TRBD2. Unmatched junction bases numbered 12, after V lost 4 bases and J lost 0 bases. This CDR3 comprises 18 residues. Per the germline V gene, CDR1 is SGDLS and CDR2 is YYNGEE.

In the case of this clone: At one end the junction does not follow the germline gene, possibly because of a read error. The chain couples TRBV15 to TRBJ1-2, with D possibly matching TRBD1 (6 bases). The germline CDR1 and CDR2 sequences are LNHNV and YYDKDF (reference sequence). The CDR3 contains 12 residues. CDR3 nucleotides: TGTGCCACCAGCAGAGATAGGTTGGACAGCGTCTTC. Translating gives CATSRDRLDSVF.

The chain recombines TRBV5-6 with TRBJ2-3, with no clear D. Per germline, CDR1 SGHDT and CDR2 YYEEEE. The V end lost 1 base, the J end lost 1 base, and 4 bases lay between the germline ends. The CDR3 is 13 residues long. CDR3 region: CASSLIGTDTQYF. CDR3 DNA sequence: TGTGCCAGCAGCTTGATAGGCACAGATACGCAGTATTTT.

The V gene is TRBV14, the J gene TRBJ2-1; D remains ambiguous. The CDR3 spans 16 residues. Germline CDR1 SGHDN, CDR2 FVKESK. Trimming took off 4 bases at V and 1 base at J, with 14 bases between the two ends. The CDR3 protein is CASSPTAAPSYNEQFF. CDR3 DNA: TGTGCCAGCAGCCCAACGGCGGCGCCTTCCTACAATGAGCAGTTCTTC.

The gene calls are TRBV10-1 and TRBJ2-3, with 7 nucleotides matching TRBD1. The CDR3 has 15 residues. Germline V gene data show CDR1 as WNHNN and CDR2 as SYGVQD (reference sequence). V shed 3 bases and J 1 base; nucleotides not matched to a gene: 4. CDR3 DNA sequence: TGCGCCAGCAGTGACTACGGACAGGGCACAGATACGCAGTATTTT. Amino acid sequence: CASSDYGQGTDTQYF.

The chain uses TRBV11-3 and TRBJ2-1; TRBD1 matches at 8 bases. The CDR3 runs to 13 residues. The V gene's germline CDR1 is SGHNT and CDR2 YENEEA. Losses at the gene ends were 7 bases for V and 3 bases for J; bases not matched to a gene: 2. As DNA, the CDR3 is TGTGCCAGCAAGGACAGGGACTACAATGAGCAGTTCTTC. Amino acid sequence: CASKDRDYNEQFF.